This is a list of T cell receptor beta chains from one sample in a study of T-cell reconstitution after alpha-beta-depleted transplantation in children. TCRdb itself ran the PCR reads through MiXCR, one entry per CDR3 protein. The sample shows hundreds of thousands of distinct CDR3 sequences, approximately 17% of them seen only once. The source was PBMCs from the stem cell graft donor, collected from the stem cell graft. Every receptor here comes from a human donor who donated a stem cell graft to a child with acute myeloid leukemia. The CDR3 runs from the conserved cysteine through the conserved F or W. D genes are given only for firm matches. Clone sizes are given selectively: once, few, many, or a class where the clone is expanded.

>TRBD1|TRBV29-1|many|TRBJ2-3
TGCAGCGTTGAAGGACAGGGGGCACACACAGATACGCAGTATTTT
CSVEGQGAHTDTQYF
>.|TRBV12-3/TRBV12-4|few|TRBJ1-5
TGTGCCAGCAGCCCCGACCTTAGCAATCAGCCCCAGCATTTT
CASSPDLSNQPQHF
>.|TRBV29-1|many|TRBJ2-1
TGCAGCGTTAAGTACAGCAGCAATGAGCAGTTCTTC
CSVKYSSNEQFF
>.|TRBV5-1|.|TRBJ2-2
TGCGCCAGCAGCTTGGGGAGGTTCACCGGGGAGCTGTTTTTT
CASSLGRFTGELFF
>.|TRBV20-1|few|TRBJ2-7
TGCAGTGCTAGAGATTGGAGAAGGGGACCCTACGAGCAGTACTTC
CSARDWRRGPYEQYF
>TRBD1|TRBV20-1|few|TRBJ1-5
TGCAGTGCTAGTCGTGACAGGGGGCGGGGACAGCCCCAGCATTTT
CSASRDRGRGQPQHF
>.|TRBV10-3|few|TRBJ2-7
TGTGCCATCAGTGAGTCGCGTTTAAGGGACGGAGCCTACGAGCAGTACTTC
CAISESRLRDGAYEQYF
>.|TRBV27|.|TRBJ2-1
TGTGCCAGCAGTTTAGGGCTTGGGGGGATGGACAATGAGCAGTTCTTC
CASSLGLGGMDNEQFF
>.|TRBV11-2|few|TRBJ2-6
TGTGCCAGCAGCTTAAGGGGCAGGACTTATTCTGGGGCCAACGTCCTGACTTTC
CASSLRGRTYSGANVLTF
>TRBD2|TRBV30|.|TRBJ2-7
TGTGCCTTCGCGCTAGCGGGATCCTACGAGCAGTACTTC
CAFALAGSYEQYF
>.|TRBV5-1|.|TRBJ1-1
TGCGCCAGCAGCTCGACAGATTGGAGCACTGAAGCTTTCTTT
CASSSTDWSTEAFF
>TRBD2|TRBV11-2|.|TRBJ2-3
TGTGCCAGCTTTGAGGCGGGGGAGACAGATACGCAGTATTTT
CASFEAGETDTQYF
>.|TRBV10-2|.|TRBJ2-2
TGCGCCAGCAGCGATCCTTTGGATAGCGCGAACACCGGGGAGCTGTTTTTT
CASSDPLDSANTGELFF
>.|TRBV5-1|.|TRBJ2-1
TGCGCCAGCAGCTTCCGGGCTTCCGACAACAATGAGCAGTTCTTC
CASSFRASDNNEQFF
>.|TRBV7-9|many|TRBJ2-3
TGTGCCAGCAGCAGGACATCAGATACGCAGTATTTT
CASSRTSDTQYF
>.|TRBV20-1|many|TRBJ1-6
TGCAGTGCTAGAGATGGCCAGGGAGGAGGTAATTCACCCCTCCACTTT
CSARDGQGGGNSPLHF
>.|TRBV29-1|many|TRBJ2-7
TGCAGCGTTACTATGAGCGGCTCCTACGAGCAGTACTTC
CSVTMSGSYEQYF
>TRBD1|TRBV7-2|few|TRBJ1-1
TGTGCCAGCAGCACAAAGACAGGGACCGTCACTGAAGCTTTCTTT
CASSTKTGTVTEAFF
>.|TRBV15|.|TRBJ2-7
TGTGCCACCAGCAGATCCGGTTGGGGGGTCAACTCCTACGAGCAGTACTTC
CATSRSGWGVNSYEQYF
>.|TRBV29-1|many|TRBJ1-4
TGCAGCGCCCAGTGGGGCGTCCGGGGCGGAACTAATGAAAAACTGTTTTTT
CSAQWGVRGGTNEKLFF
>TRBD2|TRBV29-1|many|TRBJ2-5
TGCAGCGTCGCTAGCGGACAAGAGACCCAGTACTTC
CSVASGQETQYF
>.|TRBV12-3/TRBV12-4|.|TRBJ2-2
TGTGCCAGCAGTTTAGGGCCCCCCCCCAACGGGGAGCTGTTTTTT
CASSLGPPPNGELFF